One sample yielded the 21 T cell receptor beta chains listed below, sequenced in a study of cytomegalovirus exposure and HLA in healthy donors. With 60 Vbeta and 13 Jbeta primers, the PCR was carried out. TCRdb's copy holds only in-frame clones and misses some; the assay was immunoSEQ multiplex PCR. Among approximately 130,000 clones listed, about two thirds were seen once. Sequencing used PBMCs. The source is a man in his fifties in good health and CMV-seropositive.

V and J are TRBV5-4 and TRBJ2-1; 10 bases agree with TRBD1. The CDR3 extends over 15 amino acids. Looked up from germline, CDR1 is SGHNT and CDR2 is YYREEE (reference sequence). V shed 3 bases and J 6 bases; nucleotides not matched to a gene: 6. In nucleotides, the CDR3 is TGTGCCAGCAGCTCCCCGGGACAGGGGTCCAATGAGCAGTTCTTC. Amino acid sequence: CASSSPGQGSNEQFF.

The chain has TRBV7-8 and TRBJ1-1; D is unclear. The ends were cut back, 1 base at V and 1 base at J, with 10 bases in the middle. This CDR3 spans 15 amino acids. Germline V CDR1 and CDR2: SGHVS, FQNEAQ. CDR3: CASSLEYRTNTEAFF. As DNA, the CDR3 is TGTGCCAGCAGCTTAGAGTACAGAACGAACACTGAAGCTTTCTTT. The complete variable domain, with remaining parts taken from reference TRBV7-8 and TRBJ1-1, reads GAGVSQSPRYKVAKRGQDVALRCDPISGHVSLFWYQQALGQGPEFLTYFQNEAQLDKSGLPSDRFFAERPEGSVSTLKIQRTQQEDSAVYLCASSLEYRTNTEAFFGQGTRLTVV.

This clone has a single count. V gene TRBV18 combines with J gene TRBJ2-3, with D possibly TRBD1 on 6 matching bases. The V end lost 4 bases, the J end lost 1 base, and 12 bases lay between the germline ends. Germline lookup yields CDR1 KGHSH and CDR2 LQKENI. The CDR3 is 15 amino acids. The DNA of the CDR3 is TGTGCCAGCTCACAGCGACAGGCGGGCACAGATACGCAGTATTTT. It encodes CASSQRQAGTDTQYF.

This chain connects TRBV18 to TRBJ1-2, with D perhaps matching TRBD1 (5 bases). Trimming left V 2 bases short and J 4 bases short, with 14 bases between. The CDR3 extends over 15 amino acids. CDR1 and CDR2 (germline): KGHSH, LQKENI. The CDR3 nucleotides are TGTGCCAGCTCACCAGAAACAAGGGGCCTCTATGGCTACACCTTC. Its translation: CASSPETRGLYGYTF.

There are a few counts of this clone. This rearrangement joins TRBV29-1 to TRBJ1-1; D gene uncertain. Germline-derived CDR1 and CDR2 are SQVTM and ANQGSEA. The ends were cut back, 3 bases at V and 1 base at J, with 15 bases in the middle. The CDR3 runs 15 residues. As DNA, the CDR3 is TGCAGCGTTGAGGCGTTGTTAGGCGGGAACACTGAAGCTTTCTTT. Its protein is CSVEALLGGNTEAFF.

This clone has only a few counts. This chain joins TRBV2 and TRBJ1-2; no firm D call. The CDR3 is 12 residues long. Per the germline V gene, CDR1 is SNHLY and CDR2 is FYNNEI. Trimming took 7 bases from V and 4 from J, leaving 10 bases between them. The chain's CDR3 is CASTTETYGYTF. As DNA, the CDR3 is TGTGCCAGCACTACAGAGACCTATGGCTACACCTTC.

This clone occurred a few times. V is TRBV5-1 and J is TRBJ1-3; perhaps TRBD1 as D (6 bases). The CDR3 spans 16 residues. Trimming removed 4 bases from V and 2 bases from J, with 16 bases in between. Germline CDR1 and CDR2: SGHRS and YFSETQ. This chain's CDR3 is CASSATTGLTGNTIYF. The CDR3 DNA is TGCGCCAGCAGCGCAACAACAGGGCTTACTGGAAACACCATATATTTT.

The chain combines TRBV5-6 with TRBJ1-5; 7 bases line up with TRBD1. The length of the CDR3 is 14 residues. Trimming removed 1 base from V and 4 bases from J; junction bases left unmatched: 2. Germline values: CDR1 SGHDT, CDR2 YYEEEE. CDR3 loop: CASSLRQGNQPQHF. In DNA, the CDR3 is TGTGCCAGCAGCTTGCGACAGGGAAATCAGCCCCAGCATTTT. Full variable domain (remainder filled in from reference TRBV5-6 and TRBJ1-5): DAGVTQSPTHLIKTRGQQVTLRCSPKSGHDTVSWYQQALGQGPQFIFQYYEEEERQRGNFPDRFSGHQFPNYSSELNVNALLLGDSALYLCASSLRQGNQPQHFGDGTRLSIL.

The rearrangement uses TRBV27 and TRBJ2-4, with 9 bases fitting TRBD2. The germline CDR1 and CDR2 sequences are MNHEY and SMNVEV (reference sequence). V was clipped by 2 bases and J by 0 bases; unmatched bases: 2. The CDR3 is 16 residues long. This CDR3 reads CASSLTSGLAKNIQYF. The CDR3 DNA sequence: TGTGCCAGCAGTTTAACTAGCGGGTTAGCCAAAAACATTCAGTACTTC.

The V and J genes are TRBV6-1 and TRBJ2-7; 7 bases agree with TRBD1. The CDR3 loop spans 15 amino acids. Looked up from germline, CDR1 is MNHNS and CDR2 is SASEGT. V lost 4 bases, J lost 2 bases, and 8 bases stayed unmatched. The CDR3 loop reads CASSASGTATYEQYF. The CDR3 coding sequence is TGTGCCAGCAGTGCGTCCGGGACAGCAACCTACGAGCAGTACTTC.

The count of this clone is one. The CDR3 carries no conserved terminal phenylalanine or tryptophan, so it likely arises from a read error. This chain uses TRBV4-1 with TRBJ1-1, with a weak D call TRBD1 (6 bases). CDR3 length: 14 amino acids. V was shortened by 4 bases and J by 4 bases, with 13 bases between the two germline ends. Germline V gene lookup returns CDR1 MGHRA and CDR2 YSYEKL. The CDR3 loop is CASSRPGERTEAFS. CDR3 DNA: TGCGCCAGCAGCCGTCCAGGGGAGCGCACTGAAGCTTTCTCT.

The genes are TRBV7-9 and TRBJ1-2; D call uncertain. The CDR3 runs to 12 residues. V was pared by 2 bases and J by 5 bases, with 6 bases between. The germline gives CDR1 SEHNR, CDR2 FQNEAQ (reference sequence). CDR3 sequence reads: CASSLFGYGYTF. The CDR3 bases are TGTGCCAGCAGCTTATTCGGGTATGGCTACACCTTC.

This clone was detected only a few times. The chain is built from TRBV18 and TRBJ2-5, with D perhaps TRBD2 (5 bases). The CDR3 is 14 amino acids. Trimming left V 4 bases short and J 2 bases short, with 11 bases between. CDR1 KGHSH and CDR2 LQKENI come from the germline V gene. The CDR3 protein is CASSLGLGQETQYF. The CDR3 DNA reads TGTGCCAGCTCACTCGGACTGGGTCAAGAGACCCAGTACTTC.

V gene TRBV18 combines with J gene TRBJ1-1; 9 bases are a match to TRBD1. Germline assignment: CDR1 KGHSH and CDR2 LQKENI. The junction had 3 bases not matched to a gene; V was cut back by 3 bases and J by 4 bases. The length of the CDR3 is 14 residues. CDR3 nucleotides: TGTGCCAGCTCACCCGCACAGGGGGCCACTGAAGCTTTCTTT. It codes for CASSPAQGATEAFF.

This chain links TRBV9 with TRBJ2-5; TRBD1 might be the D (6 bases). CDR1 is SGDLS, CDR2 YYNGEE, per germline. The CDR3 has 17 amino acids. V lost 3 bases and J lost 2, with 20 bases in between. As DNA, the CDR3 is TGTGCCAGCAGCGACGCCCCCGGACAGCTCACACAAGAGACCCAGTACTTC. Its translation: CASSDAPGQLTQETQYF.

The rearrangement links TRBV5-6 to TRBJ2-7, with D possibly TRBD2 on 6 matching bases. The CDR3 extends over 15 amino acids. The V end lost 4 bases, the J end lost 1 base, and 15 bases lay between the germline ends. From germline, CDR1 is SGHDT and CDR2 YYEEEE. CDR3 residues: CASSPSPAGSYEQYF. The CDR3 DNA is TGTGCCAGCAGCCCTAGTCCGGCGGGGTCCTACGAGCAGTACTTC.

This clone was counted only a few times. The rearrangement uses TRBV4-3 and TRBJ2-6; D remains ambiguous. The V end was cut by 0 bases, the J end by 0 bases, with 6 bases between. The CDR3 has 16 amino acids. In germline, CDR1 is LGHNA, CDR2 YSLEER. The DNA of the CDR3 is TGCGCCAGCAGCCAAGATGCGAACTCTGGGGCCAACGTCCTGACTTTC. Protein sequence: CASSQDANSGANVLTF.

Here the CDR3 DNA reads TGTGCCAGTAGTAGACCCCTCCGGGACTTTAGCACAGATACGCAGTATTTT. This translates into CASSRPLRDFSTDTQYF. This chain joins TRBV19 and TRBJ2-3; D perhaps matches TRBD2 (6 bases). V lost 4 bases, J lost 0 bases, and 17 bases lay in between. Germline-derived CDR1 and CDR2 are LNHDA and SQIVND (reference sequence). The CDR3 extends over 17 amino acids. Full variable domain (rest looked up from reference TRBV19 and TRBJ2-3): DGGITQSPKYLFRKEGQNVTLSCEQNLNHDAMYWYRQDPGQGLRLIYYSQIVNDFQKGDIAEGYSVSREKKESFPLTVTSAQKNPTAFYLCASSRPLRDFSTDTQYFGPGTRLTVL.

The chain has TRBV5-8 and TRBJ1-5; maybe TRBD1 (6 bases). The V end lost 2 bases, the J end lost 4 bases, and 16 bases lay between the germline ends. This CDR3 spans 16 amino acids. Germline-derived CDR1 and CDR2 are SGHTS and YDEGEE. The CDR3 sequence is CASSFQRGLSNQPQHF. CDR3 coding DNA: TGTGCCAGCAGCTTTCAAAGGGGGTTGAGTAATCAGCCCCAGCATTTT.

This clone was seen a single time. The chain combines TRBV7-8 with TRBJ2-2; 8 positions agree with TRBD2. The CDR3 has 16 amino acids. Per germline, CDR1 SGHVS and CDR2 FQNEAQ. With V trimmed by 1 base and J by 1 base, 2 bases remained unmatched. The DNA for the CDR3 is TGTGCCAGCAGCTTAGTCGGGAGGGAGAACACCGGGGAGCTGTTTTTT. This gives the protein CASSLVGRENTGELFF.

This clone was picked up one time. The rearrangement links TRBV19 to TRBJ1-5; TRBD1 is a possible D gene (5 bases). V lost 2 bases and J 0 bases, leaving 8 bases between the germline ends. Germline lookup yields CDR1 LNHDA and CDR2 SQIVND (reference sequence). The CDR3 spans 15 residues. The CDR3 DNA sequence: TGTGCCAGTAGTATACAGGGTTTTAGCAATCAGCCCCAGCATTTT. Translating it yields CASSIQGFSNQPQHF.